Listed here are 5 T cell receptor beta chains from one sample, sequenced in a study of lymphopenia after photon versus proton radiotherapy. Measured with immunoSEQ multiplex PCR; TCRdb has only the in-frame clones, and not every one. The top ten hold about a tenth of the sample, which has around 63,000 clones, 80% to 90% seen once. The starting material was peripheral blood, obtained from a patient treated with proton-based radiotherapy. The receptors originated from a man older than 75 with esophageal cancer.

The V call is TRBV5-6, the J call TRBJ2-3; D may be TRBD2 (7 bases). Trimming removed 6 bases at V and 4 bases at J, with 18 bases between. Looked up from germline, CDR1 is SGHDT and CDR2 is YYEEEE. The CDR3 is 15 residues long. The CDR3 region is CASTSLRGAADTQYF. Here the CDR3 DNA reads TGTGCCAGCACCTCACTTCGGGGGGCTGCAGATACGCAGTATTTT. The full variable domain, completed using reference TRBV5-6 and TRBJ2-3, is DAGVTQSPTHLIKTRGQQVTLRCSPKSGHDTVSWYQQALGQGPQFIFQYYEEEERQRGNFPDRFSGHQFPNYSSELNVNALLLGDSALYLCASTSLRGAADTQYFGPGTRLTVL.

The V gene is TRBV28, the J gene TRBJ2-7; 11 bases agree with TRBD2. Germline CDR1 MDHEN, CDR2 SYDVKM. The CDR3 is 13 residues long. J gave up 2 bases and V 6 bases, and 0 bases lay outside the gene matches. The CDR3 DNA sequence: TGTGCCAGCAGGACTAGCGGGACCTACGAGCAGTACTTC. It encodes CASRTSGTYEQYF.

This clone was picked up a small number of times. The chain recombines TRBV7-9 with TRBJ2-7; TRBD2 is a possible D gene (6 bases). Trimming removed 5 bases from V and 7 bases from J, with 30 bases in between. This CDR3 is 18 amino acids long. CDR1 SEHNR and CDR2 FQNEAQ come from the germline V gene (reference sequence). The CDR3 sequence: CASSNTVGGGASIGEQYF. The CDR3, as DNA: TGTGCCAGCAGCAACACCGTGGGGGGTGGGGCGTCGATTGGGGAGCAGTACTTC.

The gene calls are TRBV7-8 and TRBJ1-2; possibly TRBD1 for D (5 bases). The length of the CDR3 is 14 residues. CDR1 and CDR2 (germline): SGHVS, FQNEAQ. V shed 1 base and J shed 4 bases, with 10 bases lying between them. The CDR3 is CASSLDLGLYGYTF. In nucleotides, the CDR3 is TGTGCCAGCAGCTTAGACTTGGGGCTCTATGGCTACACCTTC.

The chain has TRBV5-4 and TRBJ1-5; 8 bases align to TRBD1. V shed 3 bases, J shed 1 base, and the junction held 12 bases outside the gene matches. This CDR3 region has 18 residues. Per the germline V gene, CDR1 is SGHNT and CDR2 is YYREEE (reference sequence). The CDR3 nucleotides are TGTGCCAGCAGCTATAAACCGGACAGGGTTGGGAGCAATCAGCCCCAGCATTTT. Translating it yields CASSYKPDRVGSNQPQHF.